A single sample gave rise to the 3 T cell receptor beta chains below, sequenced in a study of identical twins. From the 5' RACE reads, TCRdb called clonotypes with MiXCR, one entry per CDR3 protein. The sample consists of more than 1.5 million distinct CDR3 sequences, about 32% of them appearing once. Input material: cord blood. The receptor set was obtained from a newborn girl in good health.

Of note for this clonotype: An end of the junction does not agree with germline; a read error may underlie this. The CDR3 here is CGASARYGYTF. The CDR3 nucleotides are TGCGGTGCTAGTGCTCGCTATGGCTACACCTTC. The genes are TRBV20-1 and TRBJ1-2, with unresolved D. This CDR3 is built from 11 residues. The germline CDR1 and CDR2 sequences are DFQATT and SNEGSKA (reference sequence).

The chain couples TRBV24-1 to TRBJ2-1, with a weak D call TRBD1 (5 bases). The CDR3 covers 10 residues. Germline V gene data show CDR1 as KGHDR and CDR2 as SFDVKD. V gave up 8 bases and J gave up 8 bases, with 6 bases separating them. The CDR3 is CATTGHEQFF. CDR3 nucleotides: TGTGCCACCACAGGGCATGAGCAGTTCTTC.

In this sample, this clonotype turned up a few times. The chain has TRBV6-5 and TRBJ2-6, with D possibly matching TRBD1 (5 bases). Trimming removed 2 bases from V and 0 bases from J, with 11 bases in between. Germline-derived CDR1 and CDR2 are MNHEY and SVGAGI. The CDR3 runs to 17 residues. The CDR3 loop is CASSYGASFSGANVLTF. In DNA form, the CDR3 reads TGTGCCAGCAGTTACGGGGCCTCATTCTCTGGGGCCAACGTCCTGACTTTC.